Each of the 12 T cell receptor beta chains below was sequenced from the same sample in a study of beta chain features in type 1 diabetes. Study findings and constraints: In every one of the four CD4+ subsets, TCRB CDR3s were moderately but significantly shorter in Type 1 diabetes patients.

No antigen has been assigned to these receptors. Reverse transcription of all isolated RNA meant that expressed TCRB transcripts were sequenced. Data came from immunoSEQ multiplex PCR; TCRdb stores just in-frame clones and leaves some out. Seen here are about 160,000 clones, roughly 7.1% observed once, and the top ten hold 0.94%. Sequences were obtained from central memory CD4+ T cells from blood. The receptors were sampled from a woman aged 40 to 49 with type 1 diabetes.

The rearrangement uses TRBV13 and TRBJ1-1; the D gene is possibly TRBD1 (5 bases). The length of the CDR3 is 13 residues. V was trimmed by 5 bases and J by 7 bases, leaving 14 bases between them. CDR1 and CDR2 from the germline V gene are PRHDT and FYEKMQ (reference sequence). The CDR3 reads CASSRGNQGEAFF. DNA of the CDR3: TGTGCCAGCAGCCGAGGCAATCAGGGTGAAGCTTTCTTT.

The V and J genes are TRBV29-1 and TRBJ2-3; the match to TRBD1 covers 7 bases. Germline lookup yields CDR1 SQVTM and CDR2 ANQGSEA. The trim removed 0 bases at V and 6 bases at J, leaving 24 bases unmatched. CDR3 size: 20 residues. For the CDR3, the DNA is TGCAGCGTTGAAGATCGGGCAGGGGGAAAGGGGGCACAGGGACGGGATACGCAGTATTTT. It encodes CSVEDRAGGKGAQGRDTQYF.

In this sample, this clone turned up a few times. The chain links TRBV11-2 to TRBJ2-3; D not resolved. The length of the CDR3 is 15 residues. V gave up 4 bases and J gave up 0 bases, with 11 bases separating them. From germline, CDR1 is SGHAT and CDR2 FQNNGV. As DNA, the CDR3 is TGTGCCAGCAGCTCAAACAGATCTAGCACAGATACGCAGTATTTT. Protein: CASSSNRSSTDTQYF.

Concerning this clone: Mismatch with germline at one junction end may stem from a read error. The chain has TRBV5-4 and TRBJ2-5; 13 bases map to TRBD2. This CDR3 comprises 16 residues. Germline V gene lookup returns CDR1 SGHNT and CDR2 YYREEE (reference sequence). The CDR3 sequence is CASSQGTSGTQETQYF. The CDR3 nucleotides read TGCGCCAGCAGCCAAGGGACTAGCGGGACCCAAGAGACCCAGTACTTC. The variable domain in full, completed from reference TRBV5-4 and TRBJ2-5, reads ETGVTQSPTHLIKTRGQQVTLRCSSQSGHNTVSWYQQALGQGPQFIFQYYREEENGRGNFPPRFSGLQFPNYSSELNVNALELDDSALYLCASSQGTSGTQETQYFGPGTRLLVL.

CDR3 sequence (DNA): TGTGCCAGTAGTATGTCGGAGATCTATGGCTACACCTTC. Translation gives CASSMSEIYGYTF. V is TRBV19 and J is TRBJ1-2; D not resolved. Germline assignment: CDR1 LNHDA and CDR2 SQIVND (reference sequence). The CDR3 is made up of 13 amino acids. Trimming pared 3 bases from V and 4 bases from J, leaving 9 bases between.

The chain is built from TRBV29-1 and TRBJ2-3, with D perhaps matching TRBD2 (5 bases). This CDR3 has 13 amino acids. Germline V gene sequence: CDR1 SQVTM, CDR2 ANQGSEA. Trimming stripped 1 base from V and 4 bases from J, with 9 bases between. DNA for the CDR3: TGCAGCGTTGAAGTGAGTAGCGCAGATACGCAGTATTTT. Protein product: CSVEVSSADTQYF.

This clone was observed at least ten times. This chain links TRBV11-1 with TRBJ2-1; D may be TRBD2 (6 bases). V lost 3 bases to trimming and J lost 11 bases, with 14 bases between them. Germline CDR1 SGHAT, CDR2 FQDESV (reference sequence). This CDR3 is built from 13 residues. Here the CDR3 reads CASSFGTGEKQFF. CDR3 nucleotide sequence: TGTGCCAGCAGCTTCGGCACGGGGGAGAAGCAGTTCTTC.

This sequence joins TRBV4-1 and TRBJ1-5, with TRBD1 as a possible D gene (5 bases). The V gene's germline CDR1 is MGHRA and CDR2 YSYEKL. The CDR3 has 15 residues. V was clipped by 0 bases and J by 6 bases, with 12 bases between them. DNA of the CDR3: TGCGCCAGCAGCCAAGATCGGGAGGGGACTCAGCCCCAGCATTTT. It specifies CASSQDREGTQPQHF.

This rearrangement joins TRBV15 to TRBJ1-5; a weak D match, TRBD1 (5 bases). The CDR3 has 14 residues. Deletions cut 0 bases from V and 7 bases from J, with 10 bases between. Germline V lookup: CDR1 LNHNV, CDR2 YYDKDF (reference sequence). The CDR3 region is CATSRDQGVQPQHF. For the CDR3, the DNA is TGTGCCACCAGCAGAGATCAGGGTGTGCAGCCCCAGCATTTT.

A few counts support this clone. Additional DNA sequences in this sample encode the identical CDR3. The chain is built from TRBV5-1 and TRBJ2-2, with 8 bases lining up with TRBD1. Germline CDR1 reads SGHRS; CDR2 reads YFSETQ. Unmatched junction bases numbered 4, after V lost 4 bases and J lost 2 bases. This CDR3 spans 15 amino acids. The CDR3 reads CASSPGQGNTGELFF. CDR3 coding DNA: TGCGCCAGCAGCCCCGGACAGGGTAACACCGGGGAGCTGTTTTTT.

CDR3 bases: TGCGCCAGCAGCCTGGGGACAGCTGGCTACACCTTC. Its translation is CASSLGTAGYTF. The chain is built from TRBV4-3 and TRBJ1-2; TRBD1 matches 7 bases. The V and J ends lost 4 bases and 7 bases, in that order; junction bases with no gene match: 3. The CDR3 length is 12 residues. Per germline, CDR1 LGHNA and CDR2 YSLEER.

This clone was picked up a small number of times. The chain carries TRBV21-1 and TRBJ2-1; the table assigns TRBD1, which was not confirmed against the DNA. TRBV21-1 is assigned pseudogene status. CDR3 length equals 22 residues. This chain's CDR3 is CASSKTPGRGREAGRSYNEQFF. Written as DNA, the CDR3 is TGTGCCAGCAGCAAAACCCCTGGCAGGGGGCGAGAAGCGGGGAGGAGCTACAATGAGCAGTTCTTC.